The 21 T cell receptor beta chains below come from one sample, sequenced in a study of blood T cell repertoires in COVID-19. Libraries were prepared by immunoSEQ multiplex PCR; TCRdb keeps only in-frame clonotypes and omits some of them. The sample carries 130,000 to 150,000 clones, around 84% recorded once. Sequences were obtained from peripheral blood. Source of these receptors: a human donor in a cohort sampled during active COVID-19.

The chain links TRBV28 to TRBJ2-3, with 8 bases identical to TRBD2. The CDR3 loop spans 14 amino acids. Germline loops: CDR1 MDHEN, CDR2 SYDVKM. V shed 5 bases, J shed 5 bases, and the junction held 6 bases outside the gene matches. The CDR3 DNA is TGTGCCAGCAGTGTACTAGCGGTGGGAGATACGCAGTATTTT. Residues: CASSVLAVGDTQYF.

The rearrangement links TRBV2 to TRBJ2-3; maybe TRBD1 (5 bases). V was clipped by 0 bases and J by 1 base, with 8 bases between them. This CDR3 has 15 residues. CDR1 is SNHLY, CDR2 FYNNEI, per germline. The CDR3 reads CASSEAGPGTDTQYF. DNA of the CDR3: TGTGCCAGCAGTGAAGCGGGGCCCGGCACAGATACGCAGTATTTT.

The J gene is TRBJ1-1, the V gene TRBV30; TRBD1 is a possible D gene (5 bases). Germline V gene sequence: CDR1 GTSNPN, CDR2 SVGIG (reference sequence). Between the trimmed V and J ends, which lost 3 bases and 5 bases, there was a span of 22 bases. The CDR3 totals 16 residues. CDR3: CAWSPNPIRVWTEAFF. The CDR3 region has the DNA TGTGCCTGGAGCCCAAACCCCATCAGGGTTTGGACTGAAGCTTTCTTT.

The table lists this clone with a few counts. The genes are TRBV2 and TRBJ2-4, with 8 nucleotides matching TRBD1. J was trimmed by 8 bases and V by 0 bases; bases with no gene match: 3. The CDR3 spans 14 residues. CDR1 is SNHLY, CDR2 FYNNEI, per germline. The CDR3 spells CASSEAGTGHIQYF. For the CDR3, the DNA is TGTGCCAGCAGTGAAGCAGGGACAGGCCACATTCAGTACTTC. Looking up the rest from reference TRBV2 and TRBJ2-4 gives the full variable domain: EPEVTQTPSHQVTQMGQEVILRCVPISNHLYFYWYRQILGQKVEFLVSFYNNEISEKSEIFDDQFSVERPDGSNFTLKIRSTKLEDSAMYFCASSEAGTGHIQYFGAGTRLSVL.

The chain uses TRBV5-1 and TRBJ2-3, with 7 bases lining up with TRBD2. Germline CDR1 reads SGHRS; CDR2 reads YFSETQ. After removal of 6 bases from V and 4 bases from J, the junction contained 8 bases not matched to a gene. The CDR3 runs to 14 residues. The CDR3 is CASNEGGPPDTQYF. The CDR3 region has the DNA TGCGCCAGCAATGAGGGAGGGCCACCAGATACGCAGTATTTT.

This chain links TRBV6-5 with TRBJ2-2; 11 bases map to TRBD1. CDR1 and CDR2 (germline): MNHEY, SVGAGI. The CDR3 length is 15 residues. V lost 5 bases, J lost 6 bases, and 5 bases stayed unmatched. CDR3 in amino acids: CASSPDRGQAGELFF. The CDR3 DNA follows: TGTGCCAGCAGTCCGGACAGGGGGCAAGCCGGGGAGCTGTTTTTT.

CDR3 nucleotides: TGCGCCAGCAGCCAAGAAGGGGCCCCCTTTAGGACAGATACGCAGTATTTT. It is translated as CASSQEGAPFRTDTQYF. The chain joins TRBV4-1 to TRBJ2-3; D is perhaps TRBD1 (5 bases). Germline V gene data show CDR1 as MGHRA and CDR2 as YSYEKL. The CDR3 totals 17 residues. Trimming left V 0 bases short and J 3 bases short, with 16 bases between.

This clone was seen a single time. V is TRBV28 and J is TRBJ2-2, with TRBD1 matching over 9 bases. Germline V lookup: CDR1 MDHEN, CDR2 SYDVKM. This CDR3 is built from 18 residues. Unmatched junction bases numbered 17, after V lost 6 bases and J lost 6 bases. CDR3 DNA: TGTGCCAGCAGCACATTAACTCCGGACAGGGGTAATCCCGGGGAGCTGTTTTTT. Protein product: CASSTLTPDRGNPGELFF.

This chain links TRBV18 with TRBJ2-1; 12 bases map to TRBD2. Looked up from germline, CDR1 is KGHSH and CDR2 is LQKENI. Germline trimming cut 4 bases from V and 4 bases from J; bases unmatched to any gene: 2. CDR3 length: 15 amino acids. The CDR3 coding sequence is TGTGCCAGCTCACTCGGGACTAGCGGGTACAATGAGCAGTTCTTC. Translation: CASSLGTSGYNEQFF.

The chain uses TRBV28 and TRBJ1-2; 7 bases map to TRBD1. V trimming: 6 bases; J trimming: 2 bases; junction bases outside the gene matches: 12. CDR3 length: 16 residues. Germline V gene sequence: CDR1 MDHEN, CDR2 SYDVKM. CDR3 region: CASSIGGDSGNYGYTF. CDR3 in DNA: TGTGCCAGCAGCATAGGAGGGGACAGCGGAAACTATGGCTACACCTTC.

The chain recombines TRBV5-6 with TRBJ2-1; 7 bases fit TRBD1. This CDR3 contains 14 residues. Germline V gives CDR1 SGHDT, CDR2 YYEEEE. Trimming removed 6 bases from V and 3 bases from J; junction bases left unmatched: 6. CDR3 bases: TGTGCCAGCATCGGGGACAGATACTACAATGAGCAGTTCTTC. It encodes CASIGDRYYNEQFF.

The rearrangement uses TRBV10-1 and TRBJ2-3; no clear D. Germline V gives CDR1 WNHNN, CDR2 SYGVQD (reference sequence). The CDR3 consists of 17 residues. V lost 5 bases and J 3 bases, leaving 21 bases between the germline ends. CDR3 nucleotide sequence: TGCGCCAGCAGTTGCTCTAGGTCCCAGTTTGAAACAGATACGCAGTATTTT. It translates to CASSCSRSQFETDTQYF.

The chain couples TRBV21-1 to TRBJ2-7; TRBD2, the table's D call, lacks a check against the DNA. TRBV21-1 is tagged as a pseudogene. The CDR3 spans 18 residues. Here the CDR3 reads CASSKKREGRESSYEQYV. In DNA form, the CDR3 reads TGTGCCAGCAGCAAAAAGAGGGAGGGGCGGGAGAGCTCCTACGAGCAGTACGTC.

The CDR3 DNA sequence: TGCGCCAGCAGCGGGAACCGGGAGGAAAAACTGTTTTTT. Translating gives CASSGNREEKLFF. This rearrangement joins TRBV5-1 to TRBJ1-4; no clear D gene. Germline V gene lookup returns CDR1 SGHRS and CDR2 YFSETQ. The CDR3 contains 13 residues. Between the trimmed V and J ends, which lost 4 bases and 8 bases, there was a span of 12 bases.

The CDR3 nucleotides are TGTGCCAGCGGGGACAGGAGCTCTGGAAACACCATATATTTT. This translates into CASGDRSSGNTIYF. The chain carries TRBV2 and TRBJ1-3, with 8 bases fitting TRBD1. After removal of 8 bases from V and 0 bases from J, the junction contained 3 bases not matched to a gene. The CDR3 loop spans 14 amino acids. Germline V lookup: CDR1 SNHLY, CDR2 FYNNEI.

This CDR3 reads CASSEGHRGVDSPLHF. The CDR3 DNA reads as TGTGCCAGCAGTGAGGGCCACAGGGGGGTGGATTCACCCCTCCACTTT. This chain joins TRBV2 and TRBJ1-6; TRBD1 agrees at 8 bases. V trimming: 3 bases; J trimming: 8 bases; junction bases outside the gene matches: 9. Germline lookup yields CDR1 SNHLY and CDR2 FYNNEI. There are 16 residues in the CDR3.

As DNA, the CDR3 is TGTGCCAGTAGTAGAGACGCCCAGGGCGCCTATGGCTACACCTTC. This gives the protein CASSRDAQGAYGYTF. The gene calls are TRBV19 and TRBJ1-2, with D perhaps TRBD1 (5 bases). CDR3 size: 15 residues. The germline V and J ends were trimmed by 4 bases and 4 bases, with 16 bases remaining between them. Germline values: CDR1 LNHDA, CDR2 SQIVND (reference sequence).

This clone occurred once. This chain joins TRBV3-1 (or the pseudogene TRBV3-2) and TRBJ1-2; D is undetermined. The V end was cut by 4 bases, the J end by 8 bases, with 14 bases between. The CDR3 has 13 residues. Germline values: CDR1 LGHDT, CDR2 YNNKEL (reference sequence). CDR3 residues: CASSPRSLGGYTF. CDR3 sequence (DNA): TGTGCCAGCAGCCCCCGGTCCCTCGGGGGCTACACCTTC.

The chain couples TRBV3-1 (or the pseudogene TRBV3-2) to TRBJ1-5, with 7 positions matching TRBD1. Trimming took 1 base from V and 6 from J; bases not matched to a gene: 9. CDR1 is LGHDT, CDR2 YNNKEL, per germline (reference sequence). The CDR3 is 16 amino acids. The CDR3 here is CASSQGDRVFGQPQHF. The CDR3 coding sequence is TGTGCCAGCAGCCAAGGAGACAGGGTCTTCGGTCAGCCCCAGCATTTT.

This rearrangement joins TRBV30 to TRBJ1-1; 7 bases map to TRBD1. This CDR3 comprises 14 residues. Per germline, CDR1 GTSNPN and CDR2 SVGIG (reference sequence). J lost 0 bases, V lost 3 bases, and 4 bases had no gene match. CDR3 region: CAWRTGYLNTEAFF. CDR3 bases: TGTGCCTGGAGGACAGGGTACTTGAACACTGAAGCTTTCTTT.

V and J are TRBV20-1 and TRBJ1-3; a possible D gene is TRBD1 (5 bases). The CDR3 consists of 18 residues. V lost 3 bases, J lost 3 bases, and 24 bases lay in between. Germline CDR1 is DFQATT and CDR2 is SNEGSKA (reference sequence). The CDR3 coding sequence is TGCAGTGCTAGTAAGGTCAGGGATTCAGCCGAACGTGGAAACACCATATATTTT. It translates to CSASKVRDSAERGNTIYF.